Given below is one TCR beta chain in context. The sample originates from a study of blood T cell repertoires in COVID-19. CDR1 is LNHDA, CDR2 SQIVND, per germline (reference sequence). V was trimmed by 5 bases and J by 4 bases, leaving 11 bases between them. This CDR3 has 13 residues. Per the authors' pipeline: For nucleated cells, counts were estimated from reference gene primer amplification. Sequencing was performed with immunoSEQ multiplex PCR; in TCRdb, only in-frame clones are kept and a portion is missing. D and trimming come from the DNA, and the V and J calls and clone size come from that table. The table lists under 300,000 clones, 85% of them singletons.

V is TRBV19 and J is TRBJ1-2, with a tentative D call TRBD1 (5 bases). The TCR was taken from a human donor in a cohort sampled during active COVID-19. The specimen was peripheral blood. The CDR3 is CASSVGTSYGYTF. CDR3 DNA: TGTGCCAGTAGTGTCGGGACTTCCTATGGCTACACCTTC.